This TCR beta chain was obtained from a study of T-cell reconstitution after alpha-beta-depleted transplantation in children. It was with unique molecular identifiers that the TCRbeta library was prepared. TCRdb processed the PCR reads anew with MiXCR; each CDR3 protein has one entry. The sample holds about 640,000 distinct CDR3 sequences; approximately 15% are singletons and the top ten take over 0.95%. V lost 0 bases and J 2 bases, leaving 14 bases between the germline ends. CDR3 length: 16 residues. Germline CDR1 reads SGHTA; CDR2 reads FQGNSA. The chain recombines TRBV7-2 with TRBJ2-7; D gene ambiguous. The specimen comprised PBMCs from the stem cell graft donor, sampled from the stem cell graft. This receptor was obtained from a human donor who donated a stem cell graft to a child with acute myeloid leukemia. The CDR3, as DNA: TGTGCCAGCAGCTTAGCGGGTTCACGGCGGACCTACGAGCAGTACTTC. Its translation: CASSLAGSRRTYEQYF. Together with reference TRBV7-2 and TRBJ2-7, the CDR3 gives the full variable domain: GAGVSQSPSNKVTEKGKDVELRCDPISGHTALYWYRQSLGQGLEFLIYFQGNSAPDKSGLPSDRFSAERTGGSVSTLTIQRTQQEDSAVYLCASSLAGSRRTYEQYFGPGTRLTVT.